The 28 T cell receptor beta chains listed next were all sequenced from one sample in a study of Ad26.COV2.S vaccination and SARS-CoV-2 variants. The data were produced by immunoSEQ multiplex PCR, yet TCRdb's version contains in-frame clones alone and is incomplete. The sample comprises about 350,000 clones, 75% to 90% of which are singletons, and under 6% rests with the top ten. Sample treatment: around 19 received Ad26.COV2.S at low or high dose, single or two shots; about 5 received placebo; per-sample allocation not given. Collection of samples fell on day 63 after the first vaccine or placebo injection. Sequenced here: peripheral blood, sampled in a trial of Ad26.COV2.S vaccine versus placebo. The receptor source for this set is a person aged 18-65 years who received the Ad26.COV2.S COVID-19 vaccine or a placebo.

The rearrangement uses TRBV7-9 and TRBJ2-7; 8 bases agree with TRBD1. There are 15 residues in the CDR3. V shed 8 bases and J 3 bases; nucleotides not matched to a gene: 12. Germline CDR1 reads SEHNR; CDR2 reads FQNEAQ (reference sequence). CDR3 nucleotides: TGTGCCAGCCGTTCCGGGGCAGGGGGCAACTACGAGCAGTACTTC. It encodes CASRSGAGGNYEQYF.

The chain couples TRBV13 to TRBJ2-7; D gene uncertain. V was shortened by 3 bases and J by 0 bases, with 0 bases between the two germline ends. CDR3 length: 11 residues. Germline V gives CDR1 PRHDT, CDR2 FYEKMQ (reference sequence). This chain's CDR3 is CASSFSYEQYF. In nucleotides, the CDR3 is TGTGCCAGCAGCTTCTCCTACGAGCAGTACTTC.

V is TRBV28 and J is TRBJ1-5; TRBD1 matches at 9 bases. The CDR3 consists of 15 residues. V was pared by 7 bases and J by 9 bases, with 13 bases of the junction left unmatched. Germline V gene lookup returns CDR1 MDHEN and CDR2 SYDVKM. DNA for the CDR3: TGTGCCAGCACTTCGGGTGACAGGGGGTTTCGGCCCCAGCATTTT. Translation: CASTSGDRGFRPQHF.

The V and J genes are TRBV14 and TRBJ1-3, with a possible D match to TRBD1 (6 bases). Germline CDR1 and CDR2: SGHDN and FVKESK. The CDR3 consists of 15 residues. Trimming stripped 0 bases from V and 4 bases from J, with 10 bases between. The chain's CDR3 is CASSQDRGSGNTIYF. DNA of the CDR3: TGTGCCAGCAGCCAAGACAGGGGTTCCGGAAACACCATATATTTT.

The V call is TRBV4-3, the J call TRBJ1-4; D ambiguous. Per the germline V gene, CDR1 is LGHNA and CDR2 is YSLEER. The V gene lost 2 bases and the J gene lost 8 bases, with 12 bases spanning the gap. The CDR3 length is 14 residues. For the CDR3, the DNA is TGCGCCAGCAGCCAAACCTCCAGGTCGGAAAAACTGTTTTTT. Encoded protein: CASSQTSRSEKLFF.

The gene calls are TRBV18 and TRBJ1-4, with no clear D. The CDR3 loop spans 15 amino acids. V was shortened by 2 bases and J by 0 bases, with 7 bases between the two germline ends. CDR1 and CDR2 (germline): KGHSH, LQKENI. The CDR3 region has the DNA TGTGCCAGCTCACCAGACGCGGCAACTAATGAAAAACTGTTTTTT. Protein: CASSPDAATNEKLFF. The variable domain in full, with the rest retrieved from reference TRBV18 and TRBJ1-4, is NAGVMQNPRHLVRRRGQEARLRCSPMKGHSHVYWYRQLPEEGLKFMVYLQKENIIDESGMPKERFSAEFPKEGPSILRIQQVVRGDSAAYFCASSPDAATNEKLFFGSGTQLSVL.

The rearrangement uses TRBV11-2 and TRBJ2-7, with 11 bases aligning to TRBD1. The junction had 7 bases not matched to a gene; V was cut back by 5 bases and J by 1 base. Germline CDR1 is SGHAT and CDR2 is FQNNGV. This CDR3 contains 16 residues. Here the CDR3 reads CASSQIGTGGSYEQYF. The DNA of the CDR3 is TGTGCCAGCAGCCAAATTGGGACAGGGGGGTCCTACGAGCAGTACTTC.

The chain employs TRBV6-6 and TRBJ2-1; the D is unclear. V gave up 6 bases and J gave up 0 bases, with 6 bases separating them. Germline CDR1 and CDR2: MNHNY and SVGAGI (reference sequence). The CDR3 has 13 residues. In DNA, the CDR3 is TGTGCCAGCAGGAGCGTCTCCTACAATGAGCAGTTCTTC. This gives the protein CASRSVSYNEQFF.

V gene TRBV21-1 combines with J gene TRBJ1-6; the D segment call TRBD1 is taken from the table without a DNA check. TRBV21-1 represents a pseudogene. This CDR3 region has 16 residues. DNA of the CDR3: TGTGCCAGCAGCAAATTTTTTCCGATGGGCGATTCACCCCTCCACTTT. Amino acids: CASSKFFPMGDSPLHF.

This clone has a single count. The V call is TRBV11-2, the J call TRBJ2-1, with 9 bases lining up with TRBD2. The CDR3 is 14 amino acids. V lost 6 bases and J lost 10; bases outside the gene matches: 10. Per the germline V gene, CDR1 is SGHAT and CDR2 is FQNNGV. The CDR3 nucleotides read TGTGCCAGCAGAAAGGCATTAGCGGGAGTGGAGCAGTTCTTC. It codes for CASRKALAGVEQFF.

The chain's CDR3 is CASSTFNQPQHF. CDR3 in DNA: TGTGCCAGTAGTACCTTTAATCAGCCCCAGCATTTT. This sequence joins TRBV19 and TRBJ1-5; D is uncertain. This CDR3 spans 12 amino acids. Trimming left V 4 bases short and J 4 bases short, with 5 bases between. CDR1 LNHDA and CDR2 SQIVND come from the germline V gene (reference sequence).

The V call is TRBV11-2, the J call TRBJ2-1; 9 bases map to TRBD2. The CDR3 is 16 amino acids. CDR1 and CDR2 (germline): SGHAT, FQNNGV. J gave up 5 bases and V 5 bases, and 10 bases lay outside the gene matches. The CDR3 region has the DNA TGTGCCAGCAGCCTAGTGGGTTTAGCGGGAGACAATGAGCAGTTCTTC. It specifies CASSLVGLAGDNEQFF.

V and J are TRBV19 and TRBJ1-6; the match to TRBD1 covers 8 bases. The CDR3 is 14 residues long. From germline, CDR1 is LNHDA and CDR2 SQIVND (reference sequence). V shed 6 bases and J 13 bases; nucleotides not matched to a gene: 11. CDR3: CASRPGQGVPPLHF. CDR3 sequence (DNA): TGTGCCAGTAGGCCCGGACAGGGCGTGCCTCCCCTCCACTTT.

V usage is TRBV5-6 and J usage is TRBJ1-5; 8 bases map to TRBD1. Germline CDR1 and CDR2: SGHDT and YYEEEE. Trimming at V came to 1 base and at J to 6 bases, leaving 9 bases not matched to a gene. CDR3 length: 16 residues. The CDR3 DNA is TGTGCCAGCAGCTTGTACGGGACAGGTAGCGGTCAGCCCCAGCATTTT. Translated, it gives CASSLYGTGSGQPQHF. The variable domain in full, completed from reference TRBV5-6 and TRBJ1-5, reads DAGVTQSPTHLIKTRGQQVTLRCSPKSGHDTVSWYQQALGQGPQFIFQYYEEEERQRGNFPDRFSGHQFPNYSSELNVNALLLGDSALYLCASSLYGTGSGQPQHFGDGTRLSIL.

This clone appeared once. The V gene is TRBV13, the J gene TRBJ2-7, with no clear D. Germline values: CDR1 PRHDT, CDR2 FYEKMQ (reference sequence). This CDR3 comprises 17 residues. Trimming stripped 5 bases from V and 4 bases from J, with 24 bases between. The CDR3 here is CASSQRTALRSRYEQYF. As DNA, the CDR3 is TGTGCCAGCAGCCAACGGACCGCTCTACGATCGCGGTACGAGCAGTACTTC.

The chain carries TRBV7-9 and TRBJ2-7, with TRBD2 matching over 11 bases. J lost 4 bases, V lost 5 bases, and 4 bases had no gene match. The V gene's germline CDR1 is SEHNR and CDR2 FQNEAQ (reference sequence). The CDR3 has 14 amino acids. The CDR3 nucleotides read TGTGCCAGCAGCCAAGGGACTAGCGGTTACGAGCAGTACTTC. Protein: CASSQGTSGYEQYF.

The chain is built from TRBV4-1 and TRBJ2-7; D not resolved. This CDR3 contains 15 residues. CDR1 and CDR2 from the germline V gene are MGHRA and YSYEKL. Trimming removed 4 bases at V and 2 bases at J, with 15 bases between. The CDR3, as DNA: TGCGCCAGCAGCCTTTCTCTCCAGGTTACCTACGAGCAGTACTTC. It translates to CASSLSLQVTYEQYF.

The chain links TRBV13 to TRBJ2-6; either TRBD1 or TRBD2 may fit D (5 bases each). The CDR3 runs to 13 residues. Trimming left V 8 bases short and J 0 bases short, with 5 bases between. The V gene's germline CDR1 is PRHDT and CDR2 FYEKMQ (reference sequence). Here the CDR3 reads CASGTSGANVLTF. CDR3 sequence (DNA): TGTGCCAGCGGGACCTCTGGGGCCAACGTCCTGACTTTC.

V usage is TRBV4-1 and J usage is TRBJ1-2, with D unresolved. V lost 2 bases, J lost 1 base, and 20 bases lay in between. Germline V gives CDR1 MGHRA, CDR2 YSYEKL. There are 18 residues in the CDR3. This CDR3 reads CASSQLGRAFNGNYGYTF. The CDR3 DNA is TGCGCCAGCAGCCAACTAGGCCGCGCCTTTAATGGTAACTATGGCTACACCTTC.

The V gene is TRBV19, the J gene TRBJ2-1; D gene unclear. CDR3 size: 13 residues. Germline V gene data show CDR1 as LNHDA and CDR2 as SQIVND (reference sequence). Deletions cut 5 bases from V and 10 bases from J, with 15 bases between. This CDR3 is CASSLSLHGEQFF. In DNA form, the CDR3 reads TGTGCCAGTAGTCTGAGTCTCCACGGGGAGCAGTTCTTC.

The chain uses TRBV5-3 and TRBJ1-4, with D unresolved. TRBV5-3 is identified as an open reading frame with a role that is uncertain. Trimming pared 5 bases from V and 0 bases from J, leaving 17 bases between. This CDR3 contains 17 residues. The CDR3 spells CARRLPGNFATNEKLFF. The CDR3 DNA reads TGTGCCAGAAGGCTTCCCGGGAATTTTGCAACTAATGAAAAACTGTTTTTT.

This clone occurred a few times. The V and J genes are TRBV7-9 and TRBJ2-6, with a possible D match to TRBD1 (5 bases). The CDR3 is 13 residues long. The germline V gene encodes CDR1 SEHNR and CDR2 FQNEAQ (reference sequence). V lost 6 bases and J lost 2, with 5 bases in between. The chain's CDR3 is CASRTAGANVLTF. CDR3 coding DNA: TGTGCCAGCAGGACAGCTGGGGCCAACGTCCTGACTTTC.

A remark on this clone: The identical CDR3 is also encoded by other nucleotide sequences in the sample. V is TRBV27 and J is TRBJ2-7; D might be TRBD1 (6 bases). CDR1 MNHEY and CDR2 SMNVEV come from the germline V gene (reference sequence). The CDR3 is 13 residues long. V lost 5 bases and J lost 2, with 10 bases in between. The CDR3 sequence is CASSLRGTYEQYF. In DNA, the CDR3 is TGTGCCAGCAGTCTCAGGGGTACCTACGAGCAGTACTTC.

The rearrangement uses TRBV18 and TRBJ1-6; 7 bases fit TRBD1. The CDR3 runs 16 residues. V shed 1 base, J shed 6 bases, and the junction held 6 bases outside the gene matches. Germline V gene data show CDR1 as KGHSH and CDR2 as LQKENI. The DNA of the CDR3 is TGTGCCAGCTCACCACAGGACAGGCTTCGTAATTCACCCCTCCACTTT. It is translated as CASSPQDRLRNSPLHF.

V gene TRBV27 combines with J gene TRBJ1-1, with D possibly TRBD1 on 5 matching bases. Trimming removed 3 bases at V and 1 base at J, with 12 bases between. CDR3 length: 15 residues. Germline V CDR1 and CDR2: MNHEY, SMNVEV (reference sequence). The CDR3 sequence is CASSFGPTANTEAFF. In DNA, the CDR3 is TGTGCCAGCAGTTTCGGACCGACAGCGAACACTGAAGCTTTCTTT.

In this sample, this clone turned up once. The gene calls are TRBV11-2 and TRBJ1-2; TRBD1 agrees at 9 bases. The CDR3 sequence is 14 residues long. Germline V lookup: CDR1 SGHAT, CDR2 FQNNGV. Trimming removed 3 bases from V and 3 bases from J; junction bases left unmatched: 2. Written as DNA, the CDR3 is TGTGCCAGCAGCTTGTACAGGGGGCACTATGGCTACACCTTC. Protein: CASSLYRGHYGYTF.

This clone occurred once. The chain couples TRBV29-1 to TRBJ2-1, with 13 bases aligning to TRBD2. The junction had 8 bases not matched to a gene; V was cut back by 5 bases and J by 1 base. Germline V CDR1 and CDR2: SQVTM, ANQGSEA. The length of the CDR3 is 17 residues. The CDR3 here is CSVNGLAGEWSYNEQFF. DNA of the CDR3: TGCAGCGTTAATGGACTAGCGGGAGAATGGTCCTACAATGAGCAGTTCTTC.

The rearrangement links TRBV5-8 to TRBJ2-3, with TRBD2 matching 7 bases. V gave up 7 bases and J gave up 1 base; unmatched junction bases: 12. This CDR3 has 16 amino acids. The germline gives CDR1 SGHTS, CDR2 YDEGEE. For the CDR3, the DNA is TGTGCCAGCTCCCTGGGGGGGGTGCCCCGCACAGATACGCAGTATTTT. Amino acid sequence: CASSLGGVPRTDTQYF.